The clone carrying this T cell receptor beta chain was counted many times. This entry belongs to a study of response to subunit inactivated influenza vaccine. Germline CDR1 and CDR2: MNHEY and SMNVEV (reference sequence). The CDR3 is made up of 16 amino acids. Germline trimming cut 11 bases from V and 6 bases from J; bases unmatched to any gene: 18. TCRdb independently ran MiXCR on the RT-PCR reads; one entry per CDR3 protein. The sample lists hundreds of thousands of distinct CDR3 sequences; less than 8% were seen once. V is TRBV27 and J is TRBJ2-1, with TRBD2 identical over 8 bases. The sample was PBMCs from blood, taken around 2 years after vaccination. The receptor comes from a man aged 50-75 years who received an inactivated influenza vaccine. CDR3 in amino acids: CAAKDSGSVRGNEQFF. The DNA of the CDR3 is TGTGCCGCAAAGGACAGCGGGAGTGTAAGAGGCAATGAGCAGTTCTTC.